This entry features one T cell receptor (beta chain) sequence. Its target is not known. Trimming took 4 bases from V and 5 from J, leaving 15 bases between them. The CDR3 runs 14 residues. Germline lookup yields CDR1 SGHRS and CDR2 YFSETQ. The PBMCs were taken from approximately 9 ml of fresh peripheral blood. The investigators amplified TCR beta CDR3 regions from RNA transcripts. The HTBI primer set served for first-round RT-PCR of the TCR CDR3. TCRdb reanalysed the multiplex PCR reads using MiXCR and keeps one entry per CDR3 protein. This table has roughly 640,000 distinct CDR3 sequences, roughly 15% appearing once. The data were obtained in a study of T cells in Graves' hyperthyroidism and ophthalmopathy. About the research overall: At initial diagnosis, before any treatment had begun, peripheral blood was obtained. Overall study results and limits: Most thyroid clonotypes expanded above 0.001 were also detected in blood.

Input material: blood. The rearrangement links TRBV5-1 to TRBJ2-5, with D unclear. This receptor was obtained from a middle-aged woman with Graves' ophthalmopathy. Written as DNA, the CDR3 is TGCGCCAGCAGCCCCCACGACGGCGTGGAGACCCAGTACTTC. Residues: CASSPHDGVETQYF.